Included here is one T cell receptor (beta chain) sequence, with context. The assay was immunoSEQ multiplex PCR, and TCRdb's table has in-frame clones only and misses some. The sample has approximately 150,000 clones, roughly 91% seen once. The ends were cut back, 4 bases at V and 4 bases at J, with 8 bases in the middle. Germline assignment: CDR1 LNHNV and CDR2 YYDKDF (reference sequence). CDR3 length equals 12 residues. The data stem from a study of T cell responses to AZD1222 COVID-19 vaccine. The rearrangement links TRBV15 to TRBJ2-7; D is uncertain. This TCR was recovered from an adult in good health. The material sequenced was peripheral blood, taken on day 0 of AZD1222 vaccination. CDR3 in DNA: TGTGCCACCAGCATAGGCGGTTACGAGCAGTACTTC. Amino acids: CATSIGGYEQYF.